The source of this T cell receptor beta chain is a study of blood T cell repertoires in COVID-19. The table came from immunoSEQ multiplex PCR; TCRdb's copy has only in-frame clones and leaves some out. The repertoire holds approximately 210,000 clones, with 80% to 90% as singletons. Germline values: CDR1 LNHNV, CDR2 YYDKDF (reference sequence). This CDR3 is built from 17 residues. Trimming removed 0 bases from V and 3 bases from J, with 15 bases in between. The receptor was derived from a man between 18 and 29 years old with active or convalescent COVID-19. Sequences were obtained from peripheral blood. The chain employs TRBV15 and TRBJ1-5; TRBD1 might be the D (6 bases). The CDR3 DNA reads as TGTGCCACCAGCAGAGATCTCAGCAGGGGATACAATCAGCCCCAGCATTTT. This codes for CATSRDLSRGYNQPQHF. The full variable domain, rest sourced from reference TRBV15 and TRBJ1-5, is DAMVIQNPRYQVTQFGKPVTLSCSQTLNHNVMYWYQQKSSQAPKLLFHYYDKDFNNEADTPDNFQSRRPNTSFCFLDIRSPGLGDTAMYLCATSRDLSRGYNQPQHFGDGTRLSIL.